These 25 T cell receptor beta chains share one sample of origin, sequenced in a study of human T cells and chemical hapten exposure. Time point indicated: pre-sensitization, week 0. Treatment denoted: therapeutic diphenylcyclopropenone sensitization with weekly scalp DPC. TCRdb re-analysed the RACE reads in MiXCR, keeping a single row per CDR3 protein. The sample holds tens of thousands of distinct CDR3 sequences; about 9.4% are singletons and the top ten take 11% to 15%. Sequencing used whole blood, obtained in connection with sensitization to the hapten diphenylcyclopropenone (DPC). The source is a woman aged 40 to 49 with alopecia areata. Some clones in this sample may be carry-over from other donors' samples.

This clonotype has more than one count but fewer than ten. V and J are TRBV5-1 and TRBJ2-2; D gene ambiguous. This CDR3 has 14 residues. Trimming stripped 2 bases from V and 4 bases from J, with 9 bases between. Germline V gene lookup returns CDR1 SGHRS and CDR2 YFSETQ. DNA for the CDR3: TGCGCCAGCAGCTTTAGGCCGAGCACCGGGGAGCTGTTTTTT. Protein sequence: CASSFRPSTGELFF.

This clonotype appeared many times. J is TRBJ2-1 and V is TRBV20-1, with D possibly TRBD1 on 5 matching bases. Germline V gene lookup returns CDR1 DFQATT and CDR2 SNEGSKA (reference sequence). This CDR3 region has 15 residues. The germline V and J ends were trimmed by 0 bases and 2 bases, with 11 bases remaining between them. Here the CDR3 reads CSARDRQLTYNEQFF. The CDR3 DNA sequence: TGCAGTGCTAGAGATCGACAGCTTACCTACAATGAGCAGTTCTTC.

This clonotype was counted ten times or more. V usage is TRBV5-4 and J usage is TRBJ1-2; D ambiguous. Germline values: CDR1 SGHNT, CDR2 YYREEE (reference sequence). The length of the CDR3 is 14 residues. V was trimmed by 2 bases and J by 2 bases, leaving 10 bases between them. CDR3 DNA: TGTGCCAGCAGCTTCCAGGACGGGAACTATGGCTACACCTTC. It codes for CASSFQDGNYGYTF. The variable domain in full, with the rest retrieved from reference TRBV5-4 and TRBJ1-2, is ETGVTQSPTHLIKTRGQQVTLRCSSQSGHNTVSWYQQALGQGPQFIFQYYREEENGRGNFPPRFSGLQFPNYSSELNVNALELDDSALYLCASSFQDGNYGYTFGSGTRLTVV.

This clonotype has a count of ten or more. The rearrangement links TRBV9 to TRBJ2-3, with a possible D match to TRBD1 (6 bases). V gave up 4 bases and J gave up 5 bases, with 17 bases separating them. This CDR3 has 15 amino acids. CDR1 and CDR2 from the germline V gene are SGDLS and YYNGEE. CDR3 DNA: TGTGCCAGCAGCTCGTGGGACAAAGCCATAGATACGCAGTATTTT. Translating gives CASSSWDKAIDTQYF.

The gene calls are TRBV29-1 and TRBJ1-2, with a weak D call TRBD1 (6 bases). Looked up from germline, CDR1 is SQVTM and CDR2 is ANQGSEA. The germline V and J ends were trimmed by 7 bases and 4 bases, with 13 bases remaining between them. The CDR3 covers 12 residues. CDR3 coding DNA: TGCAGCGGATACAGGGATGGCTATGGCTACACCTTC. It specifies CSGYRDGYGYTF.

This clonotype has a count of ten or more. This chain connects TRBV5-5 to TRBJ1-1; no clear D gene. This CDR3 has 14 residues. The germline V and J ends were trimmed by 1 base and 2 bases, with 9 bases remaining between them. Germline CDR1 reads SGHKS; CDR2 reads YYEKEE (reference sequence). The CDR3 reads CASSLSTGNTEAFF. The CDR3 DNA reads as TGTGCCAGCAGCTTGTCCACTGGAAACACTGAAGCTTTCTTT.

A few counts support this clonotype. The V gene is TRBV4-1, the J gene TRBJ1-5; 9 nucleotides match TRBD1. Germline lookup yields CDR1 MGHRA and CDR2 YSYEKL. The J segment lost 2 bases and the V segment lost 1 base, leaving 12 bases of the junction unmatched. The CDR3 is 19 amino acids. This CDR3 is CASSQGTGTGLYGNQPQHF. In DNA, the CDR3 is TGCGCCAGCAGCCAAGGAACGGGGACAGGGCTGTATGGCAATCAGCCCCAGCATTTT.

This clonotype was seen repeatedly, ten times or more. The rearrangement uses TRBV18 and TRBJ2-3, with 9 bases lining up with TRBD2. J gave up 0 bases and V 11 bases, and 12 bases lay outside the gene matches. The CDR3 has 16 residues. Germline V CDR1 and CDR2: KGHSH, LQKENI. The CDR3 DNA is TGTGCCTCCGGTAGCGGGGGCCAGACTAGCACAGATACGCAGTATTTT. Translated, it gives CASGSGGQTSTDTQYF.

This clonotype has ten or more counts. The chain couples TRBV7-9 to TRBJ1-2; 8 bases are a match to TRBD1. The CDR3 is made up of 14 amino acids. Germline values: CDR1 SEHNR, CDR2 FQNEAQ (reference sequence). Trimming took 1 base from V and 2 from J; bases not matched to a gene: 0. For the CDR3, the DNA is TGTGCCAGCAGCTTAGGGACAGGGAACTATGGCTACACCTTC. Its protein product is CASSLGTGNYGYTF.

This clonotype was recorded a few times. The chain recombines TRBV13 with TRBJ2-7; TRBD1 matches 9 bases. This CDR3 contains 14 residues. After removal of 8 bases from V and 7 bases from J, the junction contained 12 bases not matched to a gene. The germline V gene has CDR1 PRHDT and CDR2 FYEKMQ (reference sequence). The CDR3 here is CASSRRGQGWEQYF. The CDR3 nucleotides are TGTGCCAGCTCAAGGAGGGGACAGGGATGGGAGCAGTACTTC.

V usage is TRBV29-1 and J usage is TRBJ2-3, with 12 bases aligning to TRBD1. The CDR3 runs to 16 residues. Germline CDR1 and CDR2: SQVTM and ANQGSEA. The J segment lost 4 bases and the V segment lost 0 bases, leaving 5 bases of the junction unmatched. The CDR3 DNA reads as TGCAGCGTTGAAGATTGGGGGACAGGGGGCGCAGATACGCAGTATTTT. Translating it yields CSVEDWGTGGADTQYF.

This clonotype was detected many times. V gene TRBV3-1 combines with J gene TRBJ1-1; D unclear. There are 12 residues in the CDR3. The V and J ends lost 0 bases and 8 bases respectively, with 7 bases between them. The V gene's germline CDR1 is LGHDT and CDR2 YNNKEL (reference sequence). The CDR3 spells CASSQDRVEAFF. The CDR3 DNA reads as TGTGCCAGCAGCCAAGATCGGGTGGAAGCTTTCTTT.

This clonotype has at least ten counts. This chain links TRBV28 with TRBJ2-7; 9 positions match TRBD1. CDR1 is MDHEN, CDR2 SYDVKM, per germline. The J segment lost 3 bases and the V segment lost 11 bases, leaving 5 bases of the junction unmatched. This CDR3 is built from 12 residues. This chain's CDR3 is CASGQGFYEQYF. CDR3 in DNA: TGTGCCTCGGGACAGGGTTTCTACGAGCAGTACTTC.

At least ten counts were recorded for this clonotype. The V gene is TRBV12-3 or TRBV12-4, the J gene TRBJ2-4; tentatively, D is TRBD1 (6 bases). CDR3 length: 15 residues. Trimming cost V 4 bases and J 0 bases, with 10 bases left between them. The CDR3 DNA follows: TGTGCCAGCAGTTCGACAGGAAGAGCCAAAAACATTCAGTACTTC. This codes for CASSSTGRAKNIQYF.

This sequence joins TRBV3-1 and TRBJ1-5; tentative D call: TRBD1 (5 bases). Germline V gives CDR1 LGHDT, CDR2 YNNKEL (reference sequence). V lost 5 bases, J lost 6 bases, and 17 bases lay in between. This CDR3 is 15 amino acids long. CDR3 amino acids: CASSFSAGARQPQHF. CDR3 in DNA: TGTGCCAGCAGCTTCTCCGCTGGGGCTCGTCAGCCCCAGCATTTT. The full variable domain, with the rest looked up from reference TRBV3-1 and TRBJ1-5, is DTAVSQTPKYLVTQMGNDKSIKCEQNLGHDTMYWYKQDSKKFLKIMFSYNNKELIINETVPNRFSPKSPDKAHLNLHINSLELGDSAVYFCASSFSAGARQPQHFGDGTRLSIL.

J is TRBJ2-2 and V is TRBV29-1, with no clear D. CDR3 length: 13 amino acids. The germline V gene has CDR1 SQVTM and CDR2 ANQGSEA. The germline V and J ends were trimmed by 4 bases and 0 bases, with 6 bases remaining between them. The CDR3 protein is CSVANSNTGELFF. Here the CDR3 DNA reads TGCAGCGTTGCCAACTCGAACACCGGGGAGCTGTTTTTT.

This clonotype was seen ten or more times. The chain is built from TRBV5-1 and TRBJ2-7; D is undetermined. CDR3 length: 13 residues. The V gene's germline CDR1 is SGHRS and CDR2 YFSETQ. The ends were cut back, 0 bases at V and 6 bases at J, with 10 bases in the middle. The CDR3 loop reads CASSLGEGLEQYF. The CDR3 nucleotides are TGCGCCAGCAGCTTGGGCGAAGGGCTCGAGCAGTACTTC.

This clonotype has at least ten counts. The gene calls are TRBV3-1 and TRBJ2-6; maybe TRBD1 (6 bases). With 4 bases removed from V and 0 bases from J, the gap between germline ends came to 16 bases. Germline V gives CDR1 LGHDT, CDR2 YNNKEL (reference sequence). CDR3 size: 18 residues. DNA for the CDR3: TGTGCCAGCAGCCCACGGCCAGGACAGAGCTCTGGGGCCAACGTCCTGACTTTC. Its translation: CASSPRPGQSSGANVLTF.

This clonotype was observed a few times. Relative to the germline gene, one junction end is altered; a read error may explain this. J is TRBJ2-7 and V is TRBV18; D is perhaps TRBD2 (6 bases). From germline, CDR1 is KGHSH and CDR2 LQKENI. This CDR3 is 15 amino acids long. CDR3 protein: CANSPPGGNVNEQYF. The CDR3 DNA sequence: TGTGCCAACTCACCACCTGGGGGGAATGTGAACGAGCAGTACTTC.

This clonotype was counted a few times. V usage is TRBV6-4 and J usage is TRBJ2-2; 9 bases line up with TRBD2. The V gene end was trimmed by 6 bases and the J gene end by 6 bases; junction bases not matched to a gene: 5. CDR1 and CDR2 (germline): MRHNA, SNTAGT. This CDR3 region has 14 residues. CDR3 loop: CASRSLAGSGELFF. Written as DNA, the CDR3 is TGTGCCAGCAGGAGCCTAGCGGGGTCCGGGGAGCTGTTTTTT.

This clonotype occurred a few times. The rearrangement joins TRBV29-1 to TRBJ1-2; TRBD1 is a possible D gene (6 bases). The CDR3 has 11 residues. V lost 7 bases and J 2 bases, leaving 8 bases between the germline ends. Germline V gene data show CDR1 as SQVTM and CDR2 as ANQGSEA. The CDR3 loop reads CSAGANYGYTF. CDR3 coding DNA: TGCAGCGCGGGGGCGAACTATGGCTACACCTTC.

CDR3 in amino acids: CASSQTRAGNQPQHF. In DNA form, the CDR3 reads TGTGCCAGCAGTCAAACCCGGGCCGGCAATCAGCCCCAGCATTTT. This rearrangement joins TRBV6-5 to TRBJ1-5; D uncertain. Trimming took off 5 bases at V and 2 bases at J, with 13 bases between the two ends. Per germline, CDR1 MNHEY and CDR2 SVGAGI. The CDR3 covers 15 residues.

This clonotype was detected ten times or more. V is TRBV6-5 and J is TRBJ1-1; 7 bases are shared with TRBD1. With V trimmed by 2 bases and J by 4 bases, 13 bases remained unmatched. This CDR3 contains 17 residues. Germline V gene sequence: CDR1 MNHEY, CDR2 SVGAGI. CDR3 nucleotide sequence: TGTGCCAGCAGTTACCACATCTCTAGGGGGCGTAGCACTGAAGCTTTCTTT. It codes for CASSYHISRGRSTEAFF.

The genes are TRBV4-3 and TRBJ2-7; 9 bases line up with TRBD1. V trimming: 1 base; J trimming: 4 bases; junction bases outside the gene matches: 5. There are 15 residues in the CDR3. Germline V gene sequence: CDR1 LGHNA, CDR2 YSLEER. CDR3 bases: TGCGCCAGCAGCCAAGCTCCGGGACAGGGTTACGAGCAGTACTTC. Amino acids: CASSQAPGQGYEQYF.

This clonotype occurred once. The chain has TRBV20-1 and TRBJ2-1; 9 bases agree with TRBD1. The germline CDR1 and CDR2 sequences are DFQATT and SNEGSKA (reference sequence). This CDR3 comprises 13 residues. V shed 6 bases and J 5 bases; nucleotides not matched to a gene: 5. The DNA of the CDR3 is TGCAGTGCCCTGGGACAGGGTAACAATGAGCAGTTCTTC. Translation gives CSALGQGNNEQFF.